The 5 T cell receptor beta chains given below trace back to one sample, sequenced in a study of blood T cell repertoires in COVID-19 (dated by TCRdb to the early 2020s). The protocol used for the library was the immunoSEQ multiplex PCR assay. This immuneACCESS table, as held by TCRdb, lists in-frame sequences with V and J called but not all clones. Of the missing ones, under half trace to an unresolved V gene in checked studies; the others have no known cause. In this sample the table shows 210,000 or so clones, about 92% of which occur a single time. Together, the top ten hold roughly 1.2% of the sample. Source material: peripheral blood. These receptors all come from a man between 25 and 39 years old with acute or convalescent COVID-19.

V gene TRBV3-1 (or the pseudogene TRBV3-2) combines with J gene TRBJ2-7; the match to TRBD2 covers 10 bases. Trimming took 4 bases from V and 6 from J; bases not matched to a gene: 9. Looked up from germline, CDR1 is LGHDT and CDR2 is YNNKEL (reference sequence). This CDR3 region has 15 residues. The CDR3, as DNA: TGTGCCAGCAGCCCCAGCGGGGGGGGCCCTTCCGAGCAGTACTTC. This gives the protein CASSPSGGGPSEQYF.

This CDR3 is CATSPGGSRTEAFF. CDR3 bases: TGTGCCACCAGTCCGGGGGGGAGTCGGACTGAAGCTTTCTTT. The chain links TRBV24-1 to TRBJ1-1, with D possibly being TRBD1 (5 bases). Germline values: CDR1 KGHDR, CDR2 SFDVKD. V was pared by 6 bases and J by 5 bases, with 15 bases between. The length of the CDR3 is 14 residues.

This sequence joins TRBV11-2 and TRBJ2-7; D is possibly TRBD2 (5 bases). Trimming shortened V by 5 bases and J by 6 bases, and 17 bases separated the two germline ends. This CDR3 is 14 amino acids long. Germline V gives CDR1 SGHAT, CDR2 FQNNGV. CDR3 protein: CASSPTRASGEQYF. DNA for the CDR3: TGTGCCAGCAGCCCAACGAGGGCGTCAGGCGAGCAGTACTTC.

V and J are TRBV28 and TRBJ1-5; D is unresolved. The CDR3 is 14 amino acids. V was trimmed by 3 bases and J by 0 bases, leaving 6 bases between them. Looked up from germline, CDR1 is MDHEN and CDR2 is SYDVKM. The CDR3 DNA sequence: TGTGCCAGCAGTTTCGGGATTAGCAATCAGCCCCAGCATTTT. Translation: CASSFGISNQPQHF.

The rearrangement uses TRBV7-2 and TRBJ1-1, with D uncertain. Germline V gives CDR1 SGHTA, CDR2 FQGNSA. There are 12 residues in the CDR3. V lost 3 bases and J lost 0, with 2 bases in between. CDR3 nucleotides: TGTGCCAGCAGCTTTATGAACACTGAAGCTTTCTTT. Translated, it gives CASSFMNTEAFF.